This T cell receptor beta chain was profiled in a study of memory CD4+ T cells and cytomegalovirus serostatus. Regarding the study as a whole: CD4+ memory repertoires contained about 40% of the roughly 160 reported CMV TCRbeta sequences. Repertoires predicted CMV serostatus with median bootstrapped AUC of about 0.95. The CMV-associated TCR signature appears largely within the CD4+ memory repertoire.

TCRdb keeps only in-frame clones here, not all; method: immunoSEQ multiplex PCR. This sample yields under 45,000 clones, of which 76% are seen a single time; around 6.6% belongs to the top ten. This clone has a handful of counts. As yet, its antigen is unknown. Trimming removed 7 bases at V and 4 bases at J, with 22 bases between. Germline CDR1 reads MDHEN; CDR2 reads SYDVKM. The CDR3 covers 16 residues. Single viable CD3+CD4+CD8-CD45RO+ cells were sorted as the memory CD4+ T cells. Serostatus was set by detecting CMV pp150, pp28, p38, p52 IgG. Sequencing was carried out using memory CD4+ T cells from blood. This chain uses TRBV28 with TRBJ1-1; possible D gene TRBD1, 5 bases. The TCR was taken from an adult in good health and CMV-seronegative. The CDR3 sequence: CASTDSLRGAGTEAFF. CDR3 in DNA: TGTGCCAGCACTGACTCCTTGAGGGGCGCTGGCACTGAAGCTTTCTTT.